The 2 T cell receptor beta chains given below trace back to one sample, sequenced in a study of response to subunit inactivated influenza vaccine. Each CDR3 protein gets one entry after TCRdb re-called the RT-PCR reads with MiXCR. The sample has just under 550,000 distinct CDR3 sequences; roughly 23% are singletons. This same sample was also part of a study on T cells expressing NK-cell markers. Per that study: UMIs were included in TCR beta cDNA generated by 5'RACE template switching.

This material consisted of CD4+ T cells sorted from PBMCs, taken about 13 days after vaccination. These receptors were collected from a man in his forties or fifties who received an inactivated influenza vaccine.

This clonotype was seen a few times. CDR3 residues: CAISESGTSNEKLFF. The CDR3, as DNA: TGTGCCATCAGTGAGTCTGGGACATCGAATGAAAAACTGTTTTTT. J is TRBJ1-4 and V is TRBV10-3; D perhaps matches TRBD1 (6 bases). Germline-derived CDR1 and CDR2 are ENHRY and SYGVKD. V was shortened by 0 bases and J by 5 bases, with 10 bases between the two germline ends. The CDR3 contains 15 residues.

Only a few counts were recorded for this clonotype. CDR3 residues: CASSLLPGQEVPYTF. CDR3 nucleotide sequence: TGTGCCAGCAGCTTATTACCCGGGCAGGAGGTCCCCTACACCTTC. The rearrangement uses TRBV7-3 and TRBJ1-2; no reliable D call. CDR3 length equals 15 residues. Trimming removed 2 bases from V and 10 bases from J, with 20 bases in between. CDR1 and CDR2 (germline): SGHTA, FQGTGA.